Below are 12 T cell receptor beta chains sequenced from a single sample in a study of shared clonotypes between healthy human individuals. Profiling relied on immunoSEQ multiplex PCR, and the TCRdb table lists in-frame clones only, not all of them. The sample has about 470,000 clones, roughly 77% seen once. What was sequenced was PBMCs. The receptors stem from a woman in her 40s in good health. Some clones in this sample may be carry-over from other donors' samples.

This clone was detected once. The chain is built from TRBV25-1 and TRBJ2-2; TRBD1 might be the D (6 bases). V was pared by 6 bases and J by 3 bases, with 20 bases between. The CDR3 runs to 17 residues. Per germline, CDR1 MGHDK and CDR2 SYGVNS. The CDR3 protein is CASSAPLDRPDTGELFF. CDR3 DNA: TGTGCCAGCAGCGCCCCGTTAGACAGGCCTGACACCGGGGAGCTGTTTTTT.

The CDR3 protein is CASSHEVWGGGNEQFF. As DNA, the CDR3 is TGTGCCAGCAGCCATGAAGTGTGGGGGGGAGGCAATGAGCAGTTCTTC. This chain uses TRBV4-2 with TRBJ2-1; 7 bases are shared with TRBD2. Germline trimming cut 3 bases from V and 6 bases from J; bases unmatched to any gene: 11. The CDR3 totals 16 residues. The germline gives CDR1 LGHNA, CDR2 YNFKEQ.

The CDR3 here is CASRPQGTPGETQYF. The CDR3 DNA follows: TGTGCCAGCAGACCCCAGGGGACTCCTGGCGAGACCCAGTACTTC. The V call is TRBV6-5, the J call TRBJ2-5; D may match TRBD1 or TRBD2 (6 bases each). The germline V gene encodes CDR1 MNHEY and CDR2 SVGAGI. The V end lost 6 bases, the J end lost 5 bases, and 19 bases lay between the germline ends. The CDR3 runs to 15 residues.

This clone was detected once. The chain combines TRBV7-6 with TRBJ2-5, with D possibly called TRBD1 or TRBD2 (5 bases each). CDR1 is SGHVS and CDR2 is FNYEAQ in the germline V gene. The CDR3 length is 15 residues. The V end was cut by 4 bases, the J end by 3 bases, with 15 bases between. Here the CDR3 reads CASSSPSEGKETQYF. DNA for the CDR3: TGTGCCAGCAGCTCCCCCTCCGAGGGGAAAGAGACCCAGTACTTC.

The rearrangement joins TRBV5-4 to TRBJ2-2; D ambiguous. The CDR3 covers 13 residues. Germline V gene lookup returns CDR1 SGHNT and CDR2 YYREEE (reference sequence). Trimming removed 7 bases from V and 5 bases from J, with 12 bases in between. The CDR3 DNA is TGTGCCAGCCGAGGAAGGAGAACCGGGGAGCTGTTTTTT. Encoded protein: CASRGRRTGELFF.

In its sample, this clone was seen a few times. The gene calls are TRBV11-2 and TRBJ2-7; TRBD1 is a possible D gene (6 bases). V shed 5 bases and J shed 12 bases, with 23 bases lying between them. CDR1 is SGHAT and CDR2 is FQNNGV in the germline V gene. The CDR3 spans 14 residues. This CDR3 reads CASSVQGGVSRRYF. CDR3 nucleotides: TGTGCCAGCAGCGTACAAGGGGGAGTCTCGAGGCGGTACTTC.

Note on this clone: At one of its ends the junction is not consistent with the germline gene, which may arise from a read error. The J gene is TRBJ2-3, the V gene TRBV5-4, with 10 bases aligning to TRBD1. This CDR3 spans 15 amino acids. The germline CDR1 and CDR2 sequences are SGHNT and YYREEE (reference sequence). The CDR3 here is CASSWDRGTPDAQYF. In DNA form, the CDR3 reads TGTGCCAGCAGTTGGGACAGGGGAACCCCAGATGCGCAGTATTTT.

V is TRBV4-1 and J is TRBJ2-1; D is perhaps TRBD1 (5 bases). Trimming stripped 1 base from V and 2 bases from J, with 12 bases between. The CDR3 is 16 amino acids. The germline V gene has CDR1 MGHRA and CDR2 YSYEKL. In DNA, the CDR3 is TGCGCCAGCAGCCAAGGTCGCCCAGGGACCTACAATGAGCAGTTCTTC. This encodes CASSQGRPGTYNEQFF.

This clone is a singleton in its sample. The chain joins TRBV18 to TRBJ1-1, with 9 bases fitting TRBD1. Germline V lookup: CDR1 KGHSH, CDR2 LQKENI. V dropped 5 bases and J dropped 5; count of bases not matched to a gene: 9. This CDR3 contains 15 residues. DNA for the CDR3: TGTGCCAGCTCAATACAGGGGGCTAAGGGAACTGAAGCTTTCTTT. Amino acids: CASSIQGAKGTEAFF.

This clone appeared a single time. The same CDR3 also results from other DNA sequences found in this sample. V gene TRBV28 combines with J gene TRBJ2-2; no clear D. CDR3 length: 12 amino acids. Per the germline V gene, CDR1 is MDHEN and CDR2 is SYDVKM. Trimming cost V 1 base and J 6 bases, with 3 bases left between them. The CDR3 loop reads CASSLFAGELFF. CDR3 in DNA: TGTGCCAGCAGTTTATTTGCCGGGGAGCTGTTTTTT.

The chain combines TRBV9 with TRBJ2-2, with a weak D call TRBD1 (5 bases). Per the germline V gene, CDR1 is SGDLS and CDR2 is YYNGEE. The CDR3 is made up of 17 amino acids. Trimming pared 2 bases from V and 6 bases from J, leaving 20 bases between. CDR3 amino acids: CASSVTVGASGPGELFF. The DNA for the CDR3 is TGTGCCAGCAGCGTTACCGTAGGGGCCTCAGGTCCCGGGGAGCTGTTTTTT.

To note about this clone: Germline is not matched at one junction end, which may reflect a read error. The CDR3 sequence is CASSPPSGAHSIF. CDR3 sequence (DNA): TGTGCCAGCAGCCCCCCCTCGGGGGCCCATTCGATATTC. The chain combines TRBV6-5 with TRBJ2-7; D may match TRBD1 or TRBD2 (6 bases each). Germline loops: CDR1 MNHEY, CDR2 SVGAGI. The CDR3 sequence is 13 residues long.